The rows below give T cell receptor beta chains drawn from one sample of a study of Ad26.COV2.S vaccination and SARS-CoV-2 variants. Produced via immunoSEQ multiplex PCR; TCRdb's table is partial and in-frame only. The profile shows hundreds of thousands of clones, around 90% of them singletons. The sample consisted of peripheral blood, taken in a trial of Ad26.COV2.S vaccine versus placebo. The receptors here all came from a person aged 18-60 years who received the Ad26.COV2.S COVID-19 vaccine or a placebo. The CDR3 runs from the conserved cysteine through the conserved F or W. Fields, in order: clone size, V gene, D gene, J gene, CDR3 DNA, CDR3 protein. D genes are given only for firm matches. Only part of the rows carry a size: once, few, many, or a class if the clone is expanded.

clone size: -; V gene: TRBV25-1; D gene: TRBD2; J gene: TRBJ2-5; CDR3 DNA: TGTGCCAGCAGTGTCGGGACTACTTCTCTCCAAGAGACCCAGTACTTC; CDR3 protein: CASSVGTTSLQETQYF
clone size: once; V gene: TRBV28; D gene: TRBD1; J gene: TRBJ1-4; CDR3 DNA: TGTGCCAGCAGTTTTCCCGGGACAGGGAGTGAAAAACTGTTTTTT; CDR3 protein: CASSFPGTGSEKLFF
clone size: -; V gene: TRBV4-2; D gene: -; J gene: TRBJ1-5; CDR3 DNA: TGTGCCAGCAGCCAAGATATATCAGCGGGGCATCAGCCCCAGCATTTT; CDR3 protein: CASSQDISAGHQPQHF
clone size: -; V gene: TRBV7-3; D gene: -; J gene: TRBJ1-4; CDR3 DNA: TGTGCCAGCAGCTTACACGACATTTTGGGTCCTAATGAAAAACTGTTTTTT; CDR3 protein: CASSLHDILGPNEKLFF
clone size: once; V gene: TRBV30; D gene: TRBD1; J gene: TRBJ1-1; CDR3 DNA: TGTGCCTGGAGTGTACAGGGGGACACTGAAGCTTTCTTT; CDR3 protein: CAWSVQGDTEAFF
clone size: -; V gene: TRBV30; D gene: TRBD1; J gene: TRBJ1-1; CDR3 DNA: TGTGCCTGGAGTGTACCTTTGACAGGGCACACTGAAGCTTTCTTT; CDR3 protein: CAWSVPLTGHTEAFF
clone size: -; V gene: TRBV6-5; D gene: TRBD1; J gene: TRBJ1-5; CDR3 DNA: TGTGCCAGCAGTCCTAGGGACAGGGCGAATCAGCCCCAGCATTTT; CDR3 protein: CASSPRDRANQPQHF
clone size: once; V gene: TRBV6-5; D gene: -; J gene: TRBJ2-1; CDR3 DNA: TGTGCCAGCAGATCCGTATATGAGCAGTTCTTC; CDR3 protein: CASRSVYEQFF
clone size: -; V gene: TRBV6-5; D gene: -; J gene: TRBJ1-2; CDR3 DNA: TGTGCCAGCCATGGTGGGGGCATAACCTATGGCTACACCTTC; CDR3 protein: CASHGGGITYGYTF
clone size: -; V gene: TRBV29-1; D gene: TRBD2; J gene: TRBJ2-1; CDR3 DNA: TGCAGCGTACTGACTAGCGGGAGGCCGAGCTCCTACAATGAGCAGTTCTTC; CDR3 protein: CSVLTSGRPSSYNEQFF
clone size: -; V gene: TRBV7-2; D gene: -; J gene: TRBJ1-5; CDR3 DNA: TGTGCCAGCAGCTTAGTAGGGGGACCCCATCAGCCCCAGCATTTT; CDR3 protein: CASSLVGGPHQPQHF
clone size: once; V gene: TRBV15; D gene: -; J gene: TRBJ1-5; CDR3 DNA: TGTGCCACCAGCACCAAGCAGGGCGGGCAGCCCCAGCATTTT; CDR3 protein: CATSTKQGGQPQHF
clone size: once; V gene: TRBV30; D gene: -; J gene: TRBJ1-1; CDR3 DNA: TGTGCCTGGAGGAGGACTTTTACGGTCACTGAAGCTTTCTTT; CDR3 protein: CAWRRTFTVTEAFF
clone size: -; V gene: TRBV10-3; D gene: -; J gene: TRBJ1-1; CDR3 DNA: TGTGCCGCCACCCCAAGGGGCGGAGGTAACACTGAAGCTTTCTTT; CDR3 protein: CAATPRGGGNTEAFF
clone size: -; V gene: TRBV7-9; D gene: -; J gene: TRBJ2-1; CDR3 DNA: TGTGCCAGCAGCTTGGGCCAGGGAGCGGGCAATGAGCAGTTCTTC; CDR3 protein: CASSLGQGAGNEQFF
clone size: once; V gene: TRBV29-1; D gene: -; J gene: TRBJ2-7; CDR3 DNA: TGCAGCGTATTAACGGACAGCTTCCTCTCCTACGAGCAGTACTTC; CDR3 protein: CSVLTDSFLSYEQYF
clone size: -; V gene: TRBV7-3; D gene: -; J gene: TRBJ2-1; CDR3 DNA: TGTGCCAGCAGCTTATTGGCCGGCGAGAATGAGCAGTTCTTC; CDR3 protein: CASSLLAGENEQFF
clone size: -; V gene: TRBV5-1; D gene: TRBD1; J gene: TRBJ2-2; CDR3 DNA: TGCGCCAGCAGCCTACAGGGGGCCGGGGAGCTGTTTTTT; CDR3 protein: CASSLQGAGELFF
clone size: -; V gene: TRBV2; D gene: -; J gene: TRBJ2-1; CDR3 DNA: TGTGCCAGCAGTGAGCAGGGGCCCCACAATGAGCAGTTCTTC; CDR3 protein: CASSEQGPHNEQFF
clone size: -; V gene: TRBV2; D gene: -; J gene: TRBJ2-1; CDR3 DNA: TGTGCCAGCAGTTTCGGGTTAGCTAATGAGCAGTTCTTC; CDR3 protein: CASSFGLANEQFF
clone size: -; V gene: TRBV5-6; D gene: -; J gene: TRBJ1-6; CDR3 DNA: TGTGCCAGCAGCTTGGAACAGGCCGCTTCACCCCTCCACTTT; CDR3 protein: CASSLEQAASPLHF
clone size: -; V gene: TRBV23-1; D gene: -; J gene: TRBJ2-7; CDR3 DNA: TGCGCCAGCAGCGACGAGCAGTACTTC; CDR3 protein: CASSDEQYF
clone size: -; V gene: TRBV27; D gene: -; J gene: TRBJ1-1; CDR3 DNA: TGTGCCAGCAGTCTTATACGGGACACTGAAGCTTTCTTT; CDR3 protein: CASSLIRDTEAFF
clone size: -; V gene: TRBV19; D gene: -; J gene: TRBJ2-2; CDR3 DNA: TGTGCCAGTAGCCCCAGGGTGGGCACCGGGGAGCTGTTTTTT; CDR3 protein: CASSPRVGTGELFF
clone size: -; V gene: TRBV4-1; D gene: TRBD1; J gene: TRBJ1-6; CDR3 DNA: TGCGCCAGTGGGCCCGCGGGACAGAATAATTCACCCCTCCACTTT; CDR3 protein: CASGPAGQNNSPLHF
clone size: -; V gene: TRBV28; D gene: -; J gene: TRBJ1-4; CDR3 DNA: TGTGCCAGCAGTTCGTTGAGGGAAGCTAATGAAAAACTGTTTTTT; CDR3 protein: CASSSLREANEKLFF
clone size: -; V gene: TRBV28; D gene: TRBD1; J gene: TRBJ2-7; CDR3 DNA: TGTGCCAGCAGTTTGTTGGACAGGGCCATAACCTACGAGCAGTACTTC; CDR3 protein: CASSLLDRAITYEQYF
clone size: -; V gene: TRBV27; D gene: TRBD1; J gene: TRBJ1-5; CDR3 DNA: TGTGCCAGCAGACGGGACAGGGCGGCAAGCAATCAGCCCCAGCATTTT; CDR3 protein: CASRRDRAASNQPQHF
clone size: -; V gene: TRBV18; D gene: -; J gene: TRBJ1-2; CDR3 DNA: TGTGCCAGCTCCGGGGACGCTAGGGGCTACACCTTC; CDR3 protein: CASSGDARGYTF
clone size: -; V gene: TRBV28; D gene: -; J gene: TRBJ1-2; CDR3 DNA: TGTGCCAGCAGTTTGGGAATAGTCGGCCAAGGCTACACCTTC; CDR3 protein: CASSLGIVGQGYTF
clone size: -; V gene: TRBV19; D gene: TRBD1; J gene: TRBJ1-6; CDR3 DNA: TGTGCCAGTAGTGCGGGACAGGAGTCACCCCTCCACTTT; CDR3 protein: CASSAGQESPLHF
clone size: few; V gene: TRBV5-1; D gene: -; J gene: TRBJ2-6; CDR3 DNA: TGCGCCAGCAGCTTGCAGGGCCCGGGGGCTGGGGCCAACGTCCTGACTTTC; CDR3 protein: CASSLQGPGAGANVLTF